The 2 T cell receptor beta chains listed next were all sequenced from one sample in a study of blood T cell repertoires in COVID-19. Measured with immunoSEQ multiplex PCR; TCRdb has only the in-frame clones, and not every one. Among about 140,000 clones, roughly 81% were seen once, and the ten largest hold 3% to 3.5%. Sequencing used PBMCs or T cells enriched from blood (not recorded which). These receptor sequences come from a woman aged 45-59 years with acute COVID-19.

J is TRBJ2-7 and V is TRBV4-3; 15 bases line up with TRBD2. V was pared by 3 bases and J by 3 bases, with 3 bases of the junction left unmatched. The CDR3 is made up of 16 amino acids. The germline V gene encodes CDR1 LGHNA and CDR2 YSLEER. The CDR3: CASSQGTSGRLYEQYF. CDR3 sequence (DNA): TGCGCCAGCAGCCAGGGGACTAGCGGGAGGCTCTACGAGCAGTACTTC.

The chain uses TRBV15 and TRBJ2-3; TRBD1 agrees at 8 bases. With 4 bases clipped from V and 5 bases from J, the junction kept 8 bases outside the gene matches. From germline, CDR1 is LNHNV and CDR2 YYDKDF (reference sequence). This CDR3 spans 15 amino acids. The CDR3 region has the DNA TGTGCCACCAGCACGCGACAGGGGACTGGAGATACGCAGTATTTT. Its protein product is CATSTRQGTGDTQYF.